Reported below is one TCR beta chain. The data stem from a study of blood T cell repertoires in COVID-19. The table came from immunoSEQ multiplex PCR; TCRdb's copy has only in-frame clones and leaves some out. The sample includes just over 300,000 clones, 70% to 90% of them seen just once. The CDR3 spans 13 residues. Germline-derived CDR1 and CDR2 are MNHEY and SVGAGI. V was shortened by 6 bases and J by 3 bases, with 11 bases between the two germline ends. Sequencing was carried out using PBMCs or T cells enriched from blood (not recorded which). This chain connects TRBV6-5 to TRBJ2-5; D is unclear. This TCR came from a woman in her thirties or forties who had recovered from COVID-19. The CDR3 here is CASRGISKETQYF. In DNA form, the CDR3 reads TGTGCCAGCAGGGGCATCTCTAAAGAGACCCAGTACTTC.